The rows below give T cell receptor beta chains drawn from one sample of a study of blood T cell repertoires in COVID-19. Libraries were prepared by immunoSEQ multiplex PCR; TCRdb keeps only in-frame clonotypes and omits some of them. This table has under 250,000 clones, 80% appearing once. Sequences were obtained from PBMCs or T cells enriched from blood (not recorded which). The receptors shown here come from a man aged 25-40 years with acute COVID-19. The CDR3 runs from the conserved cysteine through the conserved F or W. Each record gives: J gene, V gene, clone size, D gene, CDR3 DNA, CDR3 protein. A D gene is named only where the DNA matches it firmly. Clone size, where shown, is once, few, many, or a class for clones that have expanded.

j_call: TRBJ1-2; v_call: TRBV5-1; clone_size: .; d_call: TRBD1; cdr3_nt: TGCGCCAGCAGCTCCGGGATGGGACAGGGGTTTGGCTACACCTTC; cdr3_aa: CASSSGMGQGFGYTF
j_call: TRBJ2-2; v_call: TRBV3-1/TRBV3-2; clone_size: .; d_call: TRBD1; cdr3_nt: TGTGCCAGCAGCCATGCGGGGACAGGGGGAATCGGGGAGCTGTTTTTT; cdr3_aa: CASSHAGTGGIGELFF
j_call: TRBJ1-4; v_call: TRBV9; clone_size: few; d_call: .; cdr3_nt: TGTGCCAGCAGCGCTCAGGACTCTTTTAATGAAAAACTGTTTTTT; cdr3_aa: CASSAQDSFNEKLFF
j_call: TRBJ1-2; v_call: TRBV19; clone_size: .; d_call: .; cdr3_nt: TGTGCCAGCCAAAAAGGAGGGTTCAATGGCTACACCTTC; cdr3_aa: CASQKGGFNGYTF
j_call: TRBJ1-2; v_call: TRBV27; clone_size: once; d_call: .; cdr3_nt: TGTGCCAGCAGTTCACAGGGCCTCCGCTACACCTTC; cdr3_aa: CASSSQGLRYTF
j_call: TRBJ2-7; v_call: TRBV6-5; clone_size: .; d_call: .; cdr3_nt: TGTGCCAGCAGTTTGGACAGAACTACGGAGCAGTACTTC; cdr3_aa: CASSLDRTTEQYF
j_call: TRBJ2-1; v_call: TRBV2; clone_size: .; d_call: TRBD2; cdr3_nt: TGTGCCAGCAGTGACAGACTGGGACTAGCGGAGGTGGATGAGCAGTTCTTC; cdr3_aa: CASSDRLGLAEVDEQFF
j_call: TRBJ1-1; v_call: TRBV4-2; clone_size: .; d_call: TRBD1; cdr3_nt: TGTGCCAGCAGCCAAAGTGGACAGGGGGGGGCCACTGAAGCTTTCTTT; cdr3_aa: CASSQSGQGGATEAFF
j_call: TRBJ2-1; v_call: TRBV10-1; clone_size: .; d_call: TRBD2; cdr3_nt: TGCGCCAGCAGTGCTAGCGGGGTTAATGAGCAGTTCTTC; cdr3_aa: CASSASGVNEQFF
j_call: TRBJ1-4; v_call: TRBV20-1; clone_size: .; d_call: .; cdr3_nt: TGCAGTGCTAGATATGGGGGGAAACTGTTTTTT; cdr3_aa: CSARYGGKLFF
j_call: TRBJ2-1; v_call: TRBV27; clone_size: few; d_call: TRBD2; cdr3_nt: TGTGCCAGCAGTCCACTAGCGGGGGGATCCTTCAATGAGCAGTTCTTC; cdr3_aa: CASSPLAGGSFNEQFF